Each of the 21 T cell receptor beta chains below was sequenced from the same sample in a study of cytotoxic CD8 clonotypes in ibrutinib-treated CLL. Sequencing was performed with immunoSEQ multiplex PCR; in TCRdb, only in-frame clones are kept and a portion is missing. This sample has 150,000 or so clones; about 88% occur once, and the top ten carry about 3%. The specimen comprised PBMCs, sampled at disease progression, from a patient treated with ibrutinib. All receptors come from a human donor with chronic lymphocytic leukemia.

The chain employs TRBV29-1 and TRBJ1-4; 9 nucleotides agree with TRBD1. The CDR3 has 14 amino acids. Germline V CDR1 and CDR2: SQVTM, ANQGSEA. V shed 4 bases, J shed 10 bases, and the junction held 10 bases outside the gene matches. CDR3 coding DNA: TGCAGCGTTGTTACCGGACAGGGGAGTGGAAAACTGTTTTTT. This translates into CSVVTGQGSGKLFF.

The chain joins TRBV9 to TRBJ2-5; the match to TRBD2 covers 10 bases. CDR3 length: 15 residues. In germline, CDR1 is SGDLS, CDR2 YYNGEE. Unmatched junction bases numbered 1, after V lost 2 bases and J lost 0 bases. The CDR3 loop reads CASSVSGRYQETQYF. CDR3 DNA: TGTGCCAGCAGCGTTAGCGGGAGGTACCAAGAGACCCAGTACTTC.

This rearrangement joins TRBV5-1 to TRBJ1-1; TRBD1 agrees at 10 bases. V shed 5 bases, J shed 5 bases, and the junction held 3 bases outside the gene matches. The CDR3 runs 13 residues. Germline lookup yields CDR1 SGHRS and CDR2 YFSETQ. The CDR3 DNA follows: TGCGCCAGCAGTCGACAGGGGGCAACTGAAGCTTTCTTT. Translating gives CASSRQGATEAFF.

V gene TRBV7-9 combines with J gene TRBJ2-7; TRBD1 matches at 10 bases. V lost 3 bases, J lost 9 bases, and 8 bases stayed unmatched. Per germline, CDR1 SEHNR and CDR2 FQNEAQ (reference sequence). The CDR3 loop spans 14 amino acids. The CDR3 nucleotides are TGTGCCAGCAGCTTGCTAACCGGGACAGGGGTGCAGTACTTC. Protein product: CASSLLTGTGVQYF.

The gene calls are TRBV25-1 and TRBJ2-7, with 8 bases that match TRBD1. CDR1 MGHDK and CDR2 SYGVNS come from the germline V gene. The V and J ends lost 2 bases and 5 bases, in that order; junction bases with no gene match: 5. This CDR3 is 14 amino acids long. For the CDR3, the DNA is TGTGCCAGCAGTGAACAGGGGGCGGACCACGAGCAGTACTTC. It is translated as CASSEQGADHEQYF.

This sequence joins TRBV5-4 and TRBJ2-6, with D possibly TRBD1 on 6 matching bases. With 4 bases removed from V and 12 bases from J, the gap between germline ends came to 23 bases. This CDR3 is 16 amino acids long. Per the germline V gene, CDR1 is SGHNT and CDR2 is YYREEE (reference sequence). This CDR3 reads CASSPQAVQGKGVLTF. Written as DNA, the CDR3 is TGTGCCAGCAGCCCGCAGGCTGTACAGGGCAAGGGCGTCCTGACTTTC. The complete variable domain, with remaining parts taken from reference TRBV5-4 and TRBJ2-6, reads ETGVTQSPTHLIKTRGQQVTLRCSSQSGHNTVSWYQQALGQGPQFIFQYYREEENGRGNFPPRFSGLQFPNYSSELNVNALELDDSALYLCASSPQAVQGKGVLTFGAGSRLTVL.

This clone has only a few counts. CDR3: CAWNRDVTEAFF. CDR3 nucleotides: TGTGCCTGGAACAGGGATGTCACTGAAGCTTTCTTT. The chain carries TRBV30 and TRBJ1-1; D perhaps matches TRBD1 (6 bases). The CDR3 has 12 amino acids. Germline assignment: CDR1 GTSNPN and CDR2 SVGIG (reference sequence). V was cut by 4 bases and J by 4 bases, with 10 bases left in between.

This clone was counted at least ten times. The chain carries TRBV7-6 and TRBJ1-5, with D hard to call. This CDR3 spans 14 amino acids. Germline-derived CDR1 and CDR2 are SGHVS and FNYEAQ. V gave up 1 base and J gave up 5 bases, with 9 bases separating them. Here the CDR3 reads CASSLGGSDQPQHF. The DNA of the CDR3 is TGTGCCAGCAGCTTAGGAGGGTCGGATCAGCCCCAGCATTTT.

This sequence joins TRBV7-9 and TRBJ2-5; TRBD2 aligns across 14 bases. There are 17 residues in the CDR3. Trimming removed 4 bases from V and 4 bases from J; junction bases left unmatched: 8. Looked up from germline, CDR1 is SEHNR and CDR2 is FQNEAQ (reference sequence). Written as DNA, the CDR3 is TGTGCCAGCAGCTCGGGACTAGCGGGAGATGCGGGAGAGACCCAGTACTTC. Protein: CASSSGLAGDAGETQYF.

This chain connects TRBV6-6 to TRBJ2-1; 8 bases agree with TRBD1. The CDR3 runs 15 residues. The germline V gene encodes CDR1 MNHNY and CDR2 SVGAGI (reference sequence). V lost 4 bases to trimming and J lost 8 bases; unmatched junction nucleotides: 10. CDR3 nucleotide sequence: TGTGCCAGCAGTTTTCTCGGACAGGGTTTCGATGAGCAGTTCTTC. This encodes CASSFLGQGFDEQFF.

The J gene is TRBJ1-1, the V gene TRBV7-8; weak D call: TRBD1 (5 bases). V lost 4 bases to trimming and J lost 2 bases, with 17 bases between them. The CDR3 is made up of 16 amino acids. Per germline, CDR1 SGHVS and CDR2 FQNEAQ. CDR3 sequence (DNA): TGTGCCAGCAGCTACCGGGACGGGGGGTTAAACACTGAAGCTTTCTTT. Amino acids: CASSYRDGGLNTEAFF.

The V call is TRBV7-2, the J call TRBJ2-7; D unresolved. Trimming left V 4 bases short and J 6 bases short, with 16 bases between. Germline V gene data show CDR1 as SGHTA and CDR2 as FQGNSA. The CDR3 has 14 residues. Here the CDR3 reads CASSSNLGVGEQYF. DNA of the CDR3: TGTGCCAGCAGCTCCAACCTTGGGGTGGGCGAGCAGTACTTC.

This chain links TRBV14 with TRBJ1-1, with D possibly being TRBD1 (5 bases). Germline V lookup: CDR1 SGHDN, CDR2 FVKESK. V was pared by 0 bases and J by 9 bases, with 14 bases between. The length of the CDR3 is 14 residues. The CDR3 nucleotides are TGTGCCAGCAGCCAAGATGGGGCATTCGTTCAAGCTTTCTTT. Amino acids: CASSQDGAFVQAFF.

The chain is built from TRBV9 and TRBJ2-3; D is undetermined. The CDR3 runs 13 residues. V lost 0 bases and J 5 bases, leaving 7 bases between the germline ends. The germline CDR1 and CDR2 sequences are SGDLS and YYNGEE. The CDR3 region has the DNA TGTGCCAGCAGCGTAGTATCTCTAGATACGCAGTATTTT. It specifies CASSVVSLDTQYF.

The chain uses TRBV18 and TRBJ2-1; D is possibly TRBD2 (5 bases). With 4 bases removed from V and 6 bases from J, the gap between germline ends came to 22 bases. Germline V CDR1 and CDR2: KGHSH, LQKENI. This CDR3 has 17 amino acids. In DNA, the CDR3 is TGTGCCAGCTCACAAGCCTCTATGGCGGGCCTAGTCAATGAGCAGTTCTTC. Translated, it gives CASSQASMAGLVNEQFF.

The table lists this clone with a few counts. The chain recombines TRBV29-1 with TRBJ2-3; D unresolved. The germline V gene encodes CDR1 SQVTM and CDR2 ANQGSEA. The CDR3 consists of 14 residues. V was trimmed by 6 bases and J by 1 base, leaving 14 bases between them. This chain's CDR3 is CSVNNVRGTDTQYF. DNA of the CDR3: TGCAGCGTGAACAACGTACGTGGCACAGATACGCAGTATTTT.

The rearrangement joins TRBV7-2 to TRBJ2-3; the D gene could be TRBD1 or TRBD2 (5 bases each). Germline loops: CDR1 SGHTA, CDR2 FQGNSA. CDR3 length: 14 amino acids. Trimming left V 1 base short and J 9 bases short, with 14 bases between. CDR3 nucleotide sequence: TGTGCCAGCAGCTTAGAAACTGCCGGGGCGACGCAGTATTTT. Encoded protein: CASSLETAGATQYF.

This clone appeared a single time. CDR3 coding DNA: TGCGCCAGCAGCCAAGTTATCTGGGCGGGCGTAAAAACAGATACGCAGTATTTT. Residues: CASSQVIWAGVKTDTQYF. V and J are TRBV4-3 and TRBJ2-3, with D possibly being TRBD2 (5 bases). Per the germline V gene, CDR1 is LGHNA and CDR2 is YSLEER. This CDR3 has 18 amino acids. The V and J ends lost 1 base and 3 bases respectively, with 20 bases between them.

The chain has TRBV28 and TRBJ2-7; D not resolved. The germline gives CDR1 MDHEN, CDR2 SYDVKM. Trimming took off 2 bases at V and 5 bases at J, with 10 bases between the two ends. CDR3 size: 13 residues. CDR3 nucleotides: TGTGCCAGCAGTTTACGCCTAGTCGACGAGCAGTACTTC. Protein sequence: CASSLRLVDEQYF.

The count of this clone is one. This rearrangement joins TRBV19 to TRBJ1-1; perhaps TRBD1 as D (5 bases). Trimming stripped 4 bases from V and 4 bases from J, with 16 bases between. Germline CDR1 is LNHDA and CDR2 is SQIVND (reference sequence). The CDR3 consists of 15 residues. CDR3 sequence reads: CASSTSAGGSTEAFF. Written as DNA, the CDR3 is TGTGCCAGTAGTACGTCAGCGGGGGGGTCCACTGAAGCTTTCTTT.

The chain has TRBV10-3 and TRBJ2-1, with D possibly being TRBD2 (5 bases). V lost 9 bases and J lost 2, with 14 bases in between. Germline CDR1 and CDR2: ENHRY and SYGVKD. This CDR3 region has 14 residues. In DNA, the CDR3 is TGTGCCATTGCCTCGGGGTTAGCCTACAATGAGCAGTTCTTC. Translation gives CAIASGLAYNEQFF.